This note documents a single T cell receptor beta chain sequence. The protocol was immunoSEQ multiplex PCR, while the TCRdb copy is restricted to in-frame clones and leaves out a portion. The data show 130,000 or so clones, around 89% seen once. These data originate in a study of blood T cell repertoires in COVID-19. Background on the study: T cells, B-cell-depleted T cells, or PBMCs supplied cDNA or gDNA.

Germline assignment: CDR1 MDHEN and CDR2 SYDVKM. This CDR3 region has 16 residues. Losses at the gene ends were 7 bases for V and 1 base for J; bases not matched to a gene: 11. The chain carries TRBV28 and TRBJ2-5, with TRBD1 matching over 8 bases. The clonotype was recovered from a man aged 45 to 65 with active or convalescent COVID-19. Sequenced input: peripheral blood. CDR3 loop: CASTMVGGTGQETQYF. CDR3 coding DNA: TGTGCCAGCACCATGGTAGGGGGGACAGGCCAAGAGACCCAGTACTTC.